Given below is one T cell receptor (beta chain) in context. This sample's TCRbeta library carried unique molecular identifier barcodes. TCRdb re-analysed the PCR reads in MiXCR, keeping a single row per CDR3 protein. The sample includes under 750,000 distinct CDR3 sequences, roughly 23% of them seen just once. This entry belongs to a study of T-cell reconstitution after alpha-beta-depleted transplantation in children. The material was PBMCs, mostly from graft donor cells, obtained 360 days after TCRalphabeta/CD19-depleted stem cell transplant. The TCR comes from a boy in the first two years of life who had a stem cell transplant for acute myeloid leukemia, so the T cells may come from the graft donor.

CDR3 coding DNA: TGTGCCACCAGCAGAGATCGGGGAAGGGGGACAGGCTGGGGCTACACCTTC. It translates to CATSRDRGRGTGWGYTF. V gene TRBV15 combines with J gene TRBJ1-2; 8 nucleotides line up with TRBD1. Germline V gene sequence: CDR1 LNHNV, CDR2 YYDKDF (reference sequence). The junction had 14 bases not matched to a gene; V was cut back by 0 bases and J by 8 bases. The CDR3 is made up of 17 amino acids. Using reference TRBV15 and TRBJ1-2 for the parts outside the CDR3, the full variable domain is DAMVIQNPRYQVTQFGKPVTLSCSQTLNHNVMYWYQQKSSQAPKLLFHYYDKDFNNEADTPDNFQSRRPNTSFCFLDIRSPGLGDTAMYLCATSRDRGRGTGWGYTFGSGTRLTVV.